These 8 T cell receptor beta chains were all obtained from the same sample, sequenced in a study of spatial heterogeneity in lung cancer. One entry per CDR3 protein, called by TCRdb with MiXCR from the 5' RACE reads. The data contain 9,500 to 12,000 distinct CDR3 sequences, about 20% of them singletons. Time point of the sample: blood at routine non-recurrence follow-up after resection. Sequenced material: PBMCs, taken at follow-up. Source of these receptors: a male donor with early-stage non-small cell lung cancer.

V gene TRBV29-1 combines with J gene TRBJ1-1; no definite D call. The germline CDR1 and CDR2 sequences are SQVTM and ANQGSEA. Trimming removed 4 bases from V and 2 bases from J, with 8 bases in between. The CDR3 spans 12 residues. The CDR3 DNA reads TGCAGCGTTGTAAGGGTAAACACTGAAGCTTTCTTT. It translates to CSVVRVNTEAFF.

The gene calls are TRBV4-3 and TRBJ2-3; TRBD2 agrees at 8 bases. The V and J ends lost 0 bases and 6 bases, in that order; junction bases with no gene match: 8. Per the germline V gene, CDR1 is LGHNA and CDR2 is YSLEER. The CDR3 loop spans 16 amino acids. DNA of the CDR3: TGCGCCAGCAGCCAAGATGGACTAGCCCCGGAGGATACGCAGTATTTT. This codes for CASSQDGLAPEDTQYF.

A few counts support this clonotype. The gene calls are TRBV7-2 and TRBJ2-5, with D perhaps TRBD2 (6 bases). The CDR3 totals 13 residues. The germline gives CDR1 SGHTA, CDR2 FQGNSA. Trimming removed 1 base from V and 4 bases from J, with 7 bases in between. DNA of the CDR3: TGTGCCAGCAGCTTAGGGAGGGTAGAGACCCAGTACTTC. It is translated as CASSLGRVETQYF.

This rearrangement joins TRBV28 to TRBJ2-5; D is perhaps TRBD2 (6 bases). Germline CDR1 MDHEN, CDR2 SYDVKM. The CDR3 extends over 14 amino acids. Trimming removed 6 bases at V and 5 bases at J, with 16 bases between. This chain's CDR3 is CASSPGGVLETQYF. DNA for the CDR3: TGTGCCAGCAGCCCAGGCGGGGTCTTGGAGACCCAGTACTTC.

The CDR3 DNA sequence: TGTGCCAGCAGTCCTTACAGCACCGGGGAGCTGTTTTTT. Translated, it gives CASSPYSTGELFF. The chain carries TRBV12-3 or TRBV12-4 and TRBJ2-2, with no clear D. This CDR3 is built from 13 residues. The V end lost 5 bases, the J end lost 4 bases, and 8 bases lay between the germline ends.

The chain is built from TRBV20-1 and TRBJ2-7, with D perhaps TRBD2 (6 bases). CDR3 length equals 16 residues. V shed 1 base and J shed 2 bases, with 18 bases lying between them. From germline, CDR1 is DFQATT and CDR2 SNEGSKA (reference sequence). The CDR3 loop is CSARGPSGRIAYEQYF. DNA of the CDR3: TGCAGTGCTAGAGGCCCTTCGGGGAGGATCGCCTACGAGCAGTACTTC.

A few counts support this clonotype. The CDR3 coding sequence is TGCGCCAGCAGGCCGGAGGGGGGTAGCACTGAAGCTTTCTTT. Amino acid sequence: CASRPEGGSTEAFF. The chain employs TRBV5-1 and TRBJ1-1; the D gene is possibly TRBD1 (6 bases). CDR1 is SGHRS, CDR2 YFSETQ, per germline. Trimming pared 5 bases from V and 4 bases from J, leaving 15 bases between. This CDR3 comprises 14 residues. Drawing the rest from reference TRBV5-1 and TRBJ1-1, the complete variable domain is KAGVTQTPRYLIKTRGQQVTLSCSPISGHRSVSWYQQTPGQGLQFLFEYFSETQRNKGNFPGRFSGRQFSNSRSEMNVSTLELGDSALYLCASRPEGGSTEAFFGQGTRLTVV.

This chain uses TRBV2 with TRBJ2-7; D is tentatively TRBD1 or TRBD2 (5 bases each). V shed 11 bases and J shed 6 bases, with 17 bases lying between them. This CDR3 is built from 12 residues. The germline V gene has CDR1 SNHLY and CDR2 FYNNEI. CDR3 nucleotides: TGTGCCGCAGCTGAGGGGCCTGGCGAGCAGTACTTC. This codes for CAAAEGPGEQYF.